These T cell receptor beta chains were read from a single sample in a study of beta chain features in type 1 diabetes. TCRdb keeps only in-frame clones here, not all; method: immunoSEQ multiplex PCR. The sample carries hundreds of thousands of clones, 14% recorded once. Sequenced material: central memory CD4+ T cells from blood. These receptors all stem from a man in his thirties or forties in good health. The CDR3 runs from the conserved cysteine through the conserved F or W. Each record gives: CDR3 length, V gene, clone size, J gene, D gene, CDR3 protein, CDR3 DNA. A D gene is named only where the DNA matches it firmly. Some rows mark clone size as missing; the rest say once, few, many or name a class of expanded clone.

len: 15; v_gene: TRBV30; abundance: -; j_gene: TRBJ2-2; d_gene: -; CDR3aa: CAWRSGPSGAGELFF; CDR3nt: TGTGCCTGGAGATCCGGACCAAGCGGCGCCGGGGAGCTGTTTTTT
len: 13; v_gene: TRBV6-5; abundance: -; j_gene: TRBJ2-2; d_gene: -; CDR3aa: CASFGLNTGELFF; CDR3nt: TGTGCCTCCTTTGGGCTTAACACCGGGGAGCTGTTTTTT
len: 16; v_gene: TRBV5-1; abundance: few; j_gene: TRBJ2-5; d_gene: -; CDR3aa: CASSQTPGHAQETQYF; CDR3nt: TGCGCCAGCAGCCAAACCCCGGGACACGCCCAAGAGACCCAGTACTTC
len: 13; v_gene: TRBV7-2; abundance: -; j_gene: TRBJ1-5; d_gene: -; CDR3aa: CASSLRGNQPQHF; CDR3nt: TGTGCCAGCAGCTTACGTGGCAATCAGCCCCAGCATTTT
len: 16; v_gene: TRBV9; abundance: -; j_gene: TRBJ2-1; d_gene: TRBD1; CDR3aa: CASSVVGTGPPMEQFF; CDR3nt: TGTGCCAGCAGCGTAGTGGGGACAGGCCCTCCAATGGAGCAGTTCTTC
len: 15; v_gene: TRBV7-3; abundance: few; j_gene: TRBJ2-1; d_gene: -; CDR3aa: CASSLTRDPGGEQFF; CDR3nt: TGTGCCAGCAGCTTAACGCGGGACCCAGGTGGTGAGCAGTTCTTC
len: 14; v_gene: TRBV6-1; abundance: -; j_gene: TRBJ1-1; d_gene: -; CDR3aa: CASTKTSGSPEAFF; CDR3nt: TGTGCCAGCACTAAGACCTCAGGGTCACCTGAAGCTTTCTTT
len: 13; v_gene: TRBV7-2; abundance: few; j_gene: TRBJ1-2; d_gene: -; CDR3aa: CASSLDRSAGYTF; CDR3nt: TGTGCCAGCAGCTTAGATAGATCCGCGGGCTACACCTTC
len: 16; v_gene: TRBV7-6; abundance: -; j_gene: TRBJ2-2; d_gene: -; CDR3aa: CASSLVGGPGTGELFF; CDR3nt: TGTGCCAGCAGCTTAGTCGGAGGGCCGGGCACCGGGGAGCTGTTTTTT
len: 15; v_gene: TRBV18; abundance: -; j_gene: TRBJ1-5; d_gene: -; CDR3aa: CASSPQGRSNQPQHF; CDR3nt: TGTGCCAGCTCACCCCAGGGGAGGAGCAATCAGCCCCAGCATTTT
len: 17; v_gene: TRBV30; abundance: few; j_gene: TRBJ1-2; d_gene: -; CDR3aa: CAWSVSEQSIPVYGYTF; CDR3nt: TGTGCCTGGAGTGTATCCGAACAGTCTATACCAGTCTATGGCTACACCTTC
len: 13; v_gene: TRBV9; abundance: few; j_gene: TRBJ1-2; d_gene: -; CDR3aa: CASSVEGGGGYTF; CDR3nt: TGTGCCAGCAGCGTAGAAGGGGGTGGCGGCTACACCTTC
len: 16; v_gene: TRBV6-6; abundance: -; j_gene: TRBJ2-7; d_gene: -; CDR3aa: CASSYKSGGDPYEQYF; CDR3nt: TGTGCCAGCAGTTACAAATCCGGCGGGGACCCCTACGAGCAGTACTTC
len: 13; v_gene: TRBV29-1; abundance: -; j_gene: TRBJ1-6; d_gene: TRBD1; CDR3aa: CSVGDSYNSPLHF; CDR3nt: TGCAGCGTTGGGGACAGCTATAATTCACCCCTCCACTTT
len: 12; v_gene: TRBV6-4; abundance: -; j_gene: TRBJ2-1; d_gene: -; CDR3aa: CASSPPYGATFF; CDR3nt: TGTGCCAGCAGCCCGCCCTACGGGGCGACGTTCTTC
len: 13; v_gene: TRBV5-1; abundance: -; j_gene: TRBJ1-1; d_gene: TRBD1; CDR3aa: CASSWDRNTEAFF; CDR3nt: TGCGCCAGCAGCTGGGACAGGAACACTGAAGCTTTCTTT
len: 15; v_gene: TRBV30; abundance: many; j_gene: TRBJ1-1; d_gene: TRBD1; CDR3aa: CAWSASFQGASGAFF; CDR3nt: TGTGCCTGGAGTGCCTCATTTCAGGGGGCGTCCGGGGCTTTCTTT
len: 14; v_gene: TRBV9; abundance: -; j_gene: TRBJ1-5; d_gene: -; CDR3aa: CASSVEGFNQPQHF; CDR3nt: TGTGCCAGCAGCGTAGAGGGGTTCAATCAGCCCCAGCATTTT
len: 18; v_gene: TRBV5-4; abundance: once; j_gene: TRBJ2-1; d_gene: -; CDR3aa: CASSSVGGAGSSYNEQFF; CDR3nt: TGTGCCAGCAGCTCAGTGGGTGGGGCTGGGAGCTCCTACAATGAGCAGTTCTTC
len: 16; v_gene: TRBV11-2; abundance: few; j_gene: TRBJ2-1; d_gene: -; CDR3aa: CASSLKSSGSYNEQFF; CDR3nt: TGTGCCAGCAGCCTTAAAAGTAGCGGATCCTACAATGAGCAGTTCTTC
len: 14; v_gene: TRBV7-2; abundance: -; j_gene: TRBJ1-3; d_gene: -; CDR3aa: CASGQASAGVTIYF; CDR3nt: TGTGCCAGCGGGCAGGCCTCTGCTGGAGTCACCATATATTTT
len: 12; v_gene: TRBV7-8; abundance: -; j_gene: TRBJ2-1; d_gene: -; CDR3aa: CASFRGGNEQFF; CDR3nt: TGTGCCAGCTTTCGAGGAGGAAATGAGCAGTTCTTC
len: 13; v_gene: TRBV7-3; abundance: -; j_gene: TRBJ2-5; d_gene: -; CDR3aa: CASSISGQETQYF; CDR3nt: TGTGCCAGCAGCATTAGCGGCCAAGAGACCCAGTACTTC
len: 14; v_gene: TRBV6-6; abundance: -; j_gene: TRBJ2-1; d_gene: -; CDR3aa: CASSYSSGYNEQFF; CDR3nt: TGTGCCAGCAGTTACTCGAGCGGGTACAATGAGCAGTTCTTC
len: 16; v_gene: TRBV5-4; abundance: -; j_gene: TRBJ2-5; d_gene: -; CDR3aa: CASSSGVDRTQETQYF; CDR3nt: TGTGCCAGCAGCTCGGGAGTGGACAGGACACAAGAGACCCAGTACTTC
len: 14; v_gene: TRBV30; abundance: -; j_gene: TRBJ1-1; d_gene: -; CDR3aa: CAWSSLGFRSQAFF; CDR3nt: TGTGCCTGGAGCTCTCTCGGCTTCCGGTCTCAGGCTTTCTTT
len: 13; v_gene: TRBV2; abundance: many; j_gene: TRBJ1-5; d_gene: -; CDR3aa: CASSELEGEPQHF; CDR3nt: TGTGCCAGCAGTGAATTGGAGGGGGAGCCCCAGCATTTT
len: 11; v_gene: TRBV11-3; abundance: -; j_gene: TRBJ2-3; d_gene: -; CDR3aa: CASSDADTQYF; CDR3nt: TGTGCCAGCAGCGACGCAGATACGCAGTATTTT
len: 16; v_gene: TRBV19; abundance: -; j_gene: TRBJ1-5; d_gene: TRBD1; CDR3aa: CASSKRQQGSNQPQHF; CDR3nt: TGTGCCAGTAGTAAGAGACAACAGGGGAGCAATCAGCCCCAGCATTTT
len: 15; v_gene: TRBV19; abundance: many; j_gene: TRBJ2-2; d_gene: -; CDR3aa: CASSRQVVNTGELFF; CDR3nt: TGTGCCAGTAGCCGACAGGTCGTCAACACCGGGGAGCTGTTTTTT
len: 15; v_gene: TRBV5-4; abundance: few; j_gene: TRBJ2-7; d_gene: TRBD1; CDR3aa: CASAYRDRSSYEQYF; CDR3nt: TGCGCCAGCGCATACCGGGACAGGAGCTCCTACGAGCAGTACTTC
len: 14; v_gene: TRBV27; abundance: -; j_gene: TRBJ1-1; d_gene: -; CDR3aa: CASSWRDANTEAFF; CDR3nt: TGTGCCAGCAGTTGGCGGGATGCCAACACTGAAGCTTTCTTT
len: 13; v_gene: TRBV6-5; abundance: many; j_gene: TRBJ1-1; d_gene: -; CDR3aa: CASRRQSNTEAFF; CDR3nt: TGTGCCAGCAGACGACAGTCGAACACTGAAGCTTTCTTT
len: 14; v_gene: TRBV7-2; abundance: few; j_gene: TRBJ2-1; d_gene: -; CDR3aa: CASSLGPSSNEQFF; CDR3nt: TGTGCCAGCAGCTTAGGACCTAGTAGCAATGAGCAGTTCTTC
len: 14; v_gene: TRBV6-1; abundance: -; j_gene: TRBJ2-7; d_gene: -; CDR3aa: CASSDGRRSYEQYF; CDR3nt: TGTGCCAGCAGTGACGGGCGGCGCTCCTACGAGCAGTACTTC
len: 11; v_gene: TRBV29-1; abundance: -; j_gene: TRBJ1-2; d_gene: -; CDR3aa: CSSVHANGYTF; CDR3nt: TGCAGCTCGGTCCACGCGAATGGCTACACCTTC
len: 11; v_gene: TRBV11-3; abundance: few; j_gene: TRBJ2-2; d_gene: -; CDR3aa: CASSRSGELFF; CDR3nt: TGTGCCAGCAGCCGGAGCGGGGAGCTGTTTTTT
len: 15; v_gene: TRBV6-5; abundance: -; j_gene: TRBJ2-4; d_gene: TRBD2; CDR3aa: CASSSGLAAKNIQYF; CDR3nt: TGTGCCAGCAGCTCTGGACTAGCGGCTAAAAACATTCAGTACTTC
len: 15; v_gene: TRBV6-4; abundance: few; j_gene: TRBJ2-1; d_gene: TRBD2; CDR3aa: CASSPAGGRYNEQFF; CDR3nt: TGTGCCAGCTCCCCAGCGGGAGGGCGTTACAATGAGCAGTTCTTC
len: 14; v_gene: TRBV23-1; abundance: many; j_gene: TRBJ1-5; d_gene: TRBD1; CDR3aa: CASSLQGHNQPQHF; CDR3nt: TGCGCCAGCAGCCTACAGGGGCACAATCAGCCCCAGCATTTT